This TCR beta chain was captured by sequencing in a study of cytomegalovirus exposure and HLA in healthy donors. PCR employed 60 Vbeta and 13 Jbeta primers. The repertoire was sequenced with immunoSEQ multiplex PCR; TCRdb's copy has only in-frame clones and lacks some. This sample has roughly 180,000 clones, with roughly 83% found just once. Findings and caveats of the study: Equally common other TCR beta chains were less clonally expanded than HLA-associated ones, a later analysis found.

CDR3 length: 13 amino acids. Germline V gene lookup returns CDR1 SGHDT and CDR2 YYEEEE. V was trimmed by 7 bases and J by 3 bases, leaving 14 bases between them. For this clone: Its antigen is currently unknown.

This chain uses TRBV5-6 with TRBJ2-7; TRBD2 might be the D (5 bases). This TCR derives from a man aged 30 to 45 in good health and CMV-seronegative. Sequenced input: PBMCs. The CDR3: CASEGRRSYEQYF. The CDR3 nucleotides are TGTGCCAGCGAGGGCAGGAGGAGCTACGAGCAGTACTTC.